The 14 T cell receptor beta chains in this list originate from one sample, sequenced in a study of blood T cell repertoires in COVID-19. TCRdb keeps only in-frame clones here, not all; method: immunoSEQ multiplex PCR. Among over 150,000 clones listed, 70% to 80% were seen once. Sequencing was carried out using PBMCs or T cells enriched from blood (not recorded which). The origin of the receptors is a woman between 50 and 59 years old who had recovered from COVID-19.

This clone was recorded a few times. This sequence joins TRBV7-2 and TRBJ2-3; 11 positions agree with TRBD1. CDR3 length: 16 amino acids. Germline values: CDR1 SGHTA, CDR2 FQGNSA. V lost 0 bases and J lost 4; bases outside the gene matches: 3. CDR3 region: CASSLAGTGGADTQYF. CDR3 coding DNA: TGTGCCAGCAGCTTAGCTGGGACAGGGGGGGCAGATACGCAGTATTTT.

CDR3 sequence (DNA): TGTGCCAGCAGTCAACTTGCGGGAACTAACTATGGCTACACCTTC. Its translation: CASSQLAGTNYGYTF. V and J are TRBV3-1 (or the pseudogene TRBV3-2) and TRBJ1-2; D uncertain. Germline lookup yields CDR1 LGHDT and CDR2 YNNKEL (reference sequence). This CDR3 region has 15 residues. V lost 6 bases and J lost 0, with 14 bases in between.

The J gene is TRBJ2-7, the V gene TRBV3-1 (or the pseudogene TRBV3-2); 8 nucleotides agree with TRBD2. The CDR3 runs 16 residues. Germline V CDR1 and CDR2: LGHDT, YNNKEL (reference sequence). V shed 1 base and J 4 bases; nucleotides not matched to a gene: 9. CDR3 nucleotide sequence: TGTGCCAGCAGCCAAGGGGGGAGCGGGAGCTTGTACGAGCAGTACTTC. This gives the protein CASSQGGSGSLYEQYF.

This sequence joins TRBV30 and TRBJ2-1; 11 positions agree with TRBD2. This CDR3 region has 15 residues. Germline V gene sequence: CDR1 GTSNPN, CDR2 SVGIG (reference sequence). Losses at the gene ends were 0 bases for V and 5 bases for J; bases not matched to a gene: 3. The CDR3 protein is CAWSVGTSGHNEQFF. In DNA, the CDR3 is TGTGCCTGGAGTGTGGGGACTAGCGGTCACAATGAGCAGTTCTTC.

DNA of the CDR3: TGTGCCAGCAGCCGGGGTGGCAGTCTCTCCTACGAGCAGTACTTC. Translation: CASSRGGSLSYEQYF. The chain is built from TRBV7-2 and TRBJ2-7, with TRBD2 as a possible D gene (5 bases). This CDR3 contains 15 residues. Germline loops: CDR1 SGHTA, CDR2 FQGNSA. The V gene lost 5 bases and the J gene lost 0 bases, with 14 bases spanning the gap.

V and J are TRBV7-2 and TRBJ2-3; possibly TRBD1 for D (5 bases). The CDR3 is made up of 14 amino acids. V was clipped by 1 base and J by 0 bases, with 5 bases between them. Looked up from germline, CDR1 is SGHTA and CDR2 is FQGNSA. This CDR3 is CASSLGQSTDTQYF. The CDR3 region has the DNA TGTGCCAGCAGCTTAGGACAGAGCACAGATACGCAGTATTTT. Complete variable domain (other parts from reference TRBV7-2 and TRBJ2-3): GAGVSQSPSNKVTEKGKDVELRCDPISGHTALYWYRQSLGQGLEFLIYFQGNSAPDKSGLPSDRFSAERTGGSVSTLTIQRTQQEDSAVYLCASSLGQSTDTQYFGPGTRLTVL.

The chain is built from TRBV30 and TRBJ2-5; TRBD2 matches 8 bases. The CDR3 runs to 14 residues. V lost 4 bases to trimming and J lost 4 bases; unmatched junction nucleotides: 8. Per the germline V gene, CDR1 is GTSNPN and CDR2 is SVGIG (reference sequence). The DNA for the CDR3 is TGTGCCTGGACACCCGCTAGCGGGCGAGAGACCCAGTACTTC. Translating it yields CAWTPASGRETQYF. The variable domain in full, with the rest retrieved from reference TRBV30 and TRBJ2-5, is SQTIHQWPATLVQPVGSPLSLECTVEGTSNPNLYWYRQAAGRGLQLLFYSVGIGQISSEVPQNLSASRPQDRQFILSSKKLLLSDSGFYLCAWTPASGRETQYFGPGTRLLVL.

V is TRBV10-3 and J is TRBJ1-2; 9 nucleotides line up with TRBD1. V shed 4 bases and J 1 base; nucleotides not matched to a gene: 10. Germline CDR1 reads ENHRY; CDR2 reads SYGVKD. This CDR3 has 17 amino acids. The CDR3 region is CAISGPGTGPFNYGYTF. The CDR3, as DNA: TGTGCCATCAGTGGCCCCGGGACAGGGCCTTTTAACTATGGCTACACCTTC.

This clone was counted a single time. The V and J genes are TRBV18 and TRBJ2-2; a possible D gene is TRBD2 (6 bases). This CDR3 comprises 18 residues. V lost 1 base, J lost 2 bases, and 17 bases lay in between. The V gene's germline CDR1 is KGHSH and CDR2 LQKENI. CDR3 loop: CASSPRSFTGLNTGELFF. CDR3 coding DNA: TGTGCCAGCTCACCACGGTCTTTCACGGGACTTAACACCGGGGAGCTGTTTTTT.

The chain's CDR3 is CAWSVMGQGLGGYTF. Written as DNA, the CDR3 is TGTGCCTGGAGTGTGATGGGACAGGGCTTGGGAGGCTACACCTTC. The J gene is TRBJ1-2, the V gene TRBV30; TRBD1 agrees at 9 bases. The CDR3 totals 15 residues. With 0 bases clipped from V and 8 bases from J, the junction kept 10 bases outside the gene matches. Germline V CDR1 and CDR2: GTSNPN, SVGIG (reference sequence).

The V and J genes are TRBV19 and TRBJ1-2; TRBD1 might be the D (6 bases). Between the trimmed V and J ends, which lost 3 bases and 5 bases, there was a span of 10 bases. Germline loops: CDR1 LNHDA, CDR2 SQIVND (reference sequence). The CDR3 has 13 residues. This CDR3 is CASSIPGEYGYTF. CDR3 coding DNA: TGTGCCAGTAGTATCCCAGGGGAATATGGCTACACCTTC.

The chain carries TRBV7-8 and TRBJ2-1, with 12 bases matching TRBD2. The J segment lost 8 bases and the V segment lost 5 bases, leaving 10 bases of the junction unmatched. Per the germline V gene, CDR1 is SGHVS and CDR2 is FQNEAQ. The CDR3 contains 16 residues. CDR3 region: CASSPQTSGSIYEQFF. CDR3 DNA sequence: TGTGCCAGCAGCCCACAGACTAGCGGGAGTATCTATGAGCAGTTCTTC.

V usage is TRBV28 and J usage is TRBJ1-2; possibly TRBD1 for D (6 bases). The CDR3 is 12 amino acids. Germline values: CDR1 MDHEN, CDR2 SYDVKM. V shed 10 bases and J shed 3 bases, with 12 bases lying between them. The CDR3 spells CATRTDYYGYTF. The CDR3, as DNA: TGTGCCACCCGGACAGATTACTATGGCTACACCTTC.

This chain uses TRBV5-1 with TRBJ2-7, with 7 nucleotides matching TRBD1. The ends lost 0 bases at V and 6 bases at J; junction bases unmatched: 6. The CDR3 runs to 14 residues. Germline CDR1 is SGHRS and CDR2 is YFSETQ. The CDR3: CASSLEQGTIEQYF. For the CDR3, the DNA is TGCGCCAGCAGCTTGGAACAGGGGACCATCGAGCAGTACTTC.